This T cell receptor beta chain was identified in a study of blood T cell repertoires in COVID-19. Overall study context: In each case, the material was cDNA or gDNA derived from T cells, B-cell-depleted T cells, or PBMCs.

The CDR3 loop spans 16 amino acids. J was trimmed by 3 bases and V by 3 bases; bases with no gene match: 4. The germline V gene has CDR1 MGHDK and CDR2 SYGVNS. Original processing notes: Nucleated cell counts were estimated from reference gene primer amplification. The data were produced by immunoSEQ multiplex PCR, yet TCRdb's version contains in-frame clones alone and is incomplete. Clone size and the V and J calls come from that table; the DNA yielded D and trimming. The sample holds fewer than 200,000 clones, 85% seen once. The TCR sequence derives from a woman aged 55-70 years with acute or convalescent COVID-19. The chain joins TRBV25-1 to TRBJ2-1; TRBD2 matches at 11 bases. Sample: peripheral blood. Here the CDR3 reads CASSDPTSGSYNEQFF. In nucleotides, the CDR3 is TGTGCCAGCAGTGACCCTACTAGCGGGAGCTACAATGAGCAGTTCTTC.